The 11 T cell receptor beta chains below all came from one sample that was sequenced in a study of control samples from healthy donors and cancer patients. TCRdb's copy holds only in-frame clones and misses some; the assay was immunoSEQ multiplex PCR. The data hold 90,000 to 130,000 clones, with about 80% observed a single time. The sequenced sample consisted of blood. The receptors originated from a man between 18 and 35 years old in good health.

This clone was seen only once. This sequence joins TRBV7-2 and TRBJ2-3; D ambiguous. CDR1 is SGHTA and CDR2 is FQGNSA in the germline V gene. The CDR3 is 15 residues long. The ends were cut back, 5 bases at V and 7 bases at J, with 19 bases in the middle. The DNA for the CDR3 is TGTGCCAGCAGCCTGGGGTCCGCCCAAGGAAATACGCAGTATTTT. It yields the protein CASSLGSAQGNTQYF.

This clone occurred a few times. The gene calls are TRBV6-5 and TRBJ2-7, with 7 positions matching TRBD1. The CDR3 has 14 residues. V lost 8 bases to trimming and J lost 3 bases; unmatched junction nucleotides: 10. Per the germline V gene, CDR1 is MNHEY and CDR2 is SVGAGI. CDR3 nucleotide sequence: TGTGCCAGCGCCTGGACAGGAGAAAGCTACGAGCAGTACGTC. As protein: CASAWTGESYEQYV.

Written as DNA, the CDR3 is TGTGCCAGTTCTACTAGAACATCCCACGAGCAGTACTTC. Protein sequence: CASSTRTSHEQYF. The J gene is TRBJ2-7, the V gene TRBV19, with TRBD2 as a possible D gene (5 bases). Trimming removed 8 bases at V and 5 bases at J, with 16 bases between. Germline CDR1 and CDR2: LNHDA and SQIVND (reference sequence). CDR3 size: 13 residues.

The V call is TRBV6-1, the J call TRBJ2-5; D uncertain. Trimming left V 0 bases short and J 1 base short, with 6 bases between. CDR3 length: 14 amino acids. Germline CDR1 reads MNHNS; CDR2 reads SASEGT. CDR3 amino acids: CASSEAYSQETQYF. The DNA of the CDR3 is TGTGCCAGCAGTGAAGCCTATAGCCAAGAGACCCAGTACTTC.

The chain recombines TRBV4-2 with TRBJ1-5; D unresolved. From germline, CDR1 is LGHNA and CDR2 YNFKEQ. The CDR3 runs 21 residues. V lost 2 bases, J lost 3 bases, and 29 bases lay in between. CDR3 in amino acids: CASSQTRRRPGLQVSNQPQHF. The CDR3 DNA sequence: TGTGCCAGCAGCCAAACCCGCCGTCGTCCCGGGTTGCAAGTATCCAATCAGCCCCAGCATTTT.

The V call is TRBV5-5, the J call TRBJ1-4; weak D call: TRBD1 (5 bases). The germline gives CDR1 SGHKS, CDR2 YYEKEE (reference sequence). The CDR3 consists of 13 residues. Trimming pared 2 bases from V and 13 bases from J, leaving 15 bases between. The CDR3 reads CASSLGAVGGLFF. The CDR3 region has the DNA TGTGCCAGCAGCTTAGGGGCGGTGGGCGGACTGTTTTTT.

The chain couples TRBV7-2 to TRBJ1-6; D is unclear. The CDR3 has 16 amino acids. V was pared by 4 bases and J by 7 bases, with 17 bases between. The germline V gene encodes CDR1 SGHTA and CDR2 FQGNSA. The CDR3 reads CASSSKNSSPNSPLHF. CDR3 DNA sequence: TGTGCCAGCAGCTCGAAGAACTCTTCCCCCAATTCACCCCTCCACTTT. Looking up the rest from reference TRBV7-2 and TRBJ1-6 gives the full variable domain: GAGVSQSPSNKVTEKGKDVELRCDPISGHTALYWYRQSLGQGLEFLIYFQGNSAPDKSGLPSDRFSAERTGGSVSTLTIQRTQQEDSAVYLCASSSKNSSPNSPLHFGNGTRLTVT.

The rearrangement joins TRBV11-3 to TRBJ2-1; D might be TRBD1 (5 bases). The CDR3 covers 13 residues. V was cut by 4 bases and J by 5 bases, with 9 bases left in between. The germline V gene encodes CDR1 SGHNT and CDR2 YENEEA. The CDR3 protein is CASSSDTNNEQFF. As DNA, the CDR3 is TGTGCCAGCAGCTCGGACACAAACAATGAGCAGTTCTTC.

This chain uses TRBV4-2 with TRBJ2-2; no clear D gene. Looked up from germline, CDR1 is LGHNA and CDR2 is YNFKEQ. Trimming shortened V by 4 bases and J by 0 bases, and 18 bases separated the two germline ends. The CDR3 totals 18 residues. The CDR3 reads CASSPTPFRVANTGELFF. The CDR3 region has the DNA TGTGCCAGCAGCCCCACCCCCTTCCGTGTAGCGAACACCGGGGAGCTGTTTTTT.

V is TRBV13 and J is TRBJ2-5; no definite D call. The CDR3 is 13 amino acids. Germline V CDR1 and CDR2: PRHDT, FYEKMQ (reference sequence). V dropped 3 bases and J dropped 4 bases, with 9 bases sitting between them. The CDR3: CASSFDIGETQYF. The CDR3 DNA is TGTGCCAGCAGCTTCGACATCGGAGAGACCCAGTACTTC.

The chain recombines TRBV7-2 with TRBJ2-3; D is undetermined. The CDR3 consists of 13 residues. V was trimmed by 5 bases and J by 2 bases, leaving 8 bases between them. Germline CDR1 SGHTA, CDR2 FQGNSA. The CDR3 region is CASSLSYTDTQYF. DNA for the CDR3: TGTGCCAGCAGCCTTAGTTACACAGATACGCAGTATTTT.